This TCR beta chain was recorded in a study of HIV-infected patients and healthy controls. In its sample, this clonotype was seen many times. Deletions cut 2 bases from V and 4 bases from J, with 12 bases between. Per the germline V gene, CDR1 is DFQATT and CDR2 is SNEGSKA (reference sequence). CDR3 length: 14 amino acids. cDNA was made from 500 ng RNA using alpha and beta constant primers. Each of the alpha and beta chains got its own library through chain-specific third strand synthesis with indices. One entry per CDR3 protein results from TCRdb running MiXCR on the 5' RACE reads. In the table there are more than 15,000 distinct CDR3 sequences, 8% to 10% of which are singletons. Follow-up blood was drawn about 14 weeks, roughly three months, after antiretroviral therapy began. No cell fractionation was done, so the repertoire covers all unsorted peripheral blood T cells.

The rearrangement links TRBV20-1 to TRBJ2-1; D remains ambiguous. The clonotype comes from an adult with HIV infection. The sample here was blood, taken during antiretroviral therapy. As DNA, the CDR3 is TGCAGTGCTAGATCCAGGACCCTTTACAATGAGCAGTTCTTC. Translating gives CSARSRTLYNEQFF.